This T cell receptor beta chain was profiled in a study of blood T cells in healthy people across ages. PCR was performed a second time for roughly 6 to 12 cycles using a sample-barcoded 5' primer and a J-beta primer mix. TCRdb reprocessed the 5' RACE reads with MiXCR, giving one entry per CDR3 protein. The sample holds 650,000 to 1,000,000 distinct CDR3 sequences; about 37% are singletons and the top ten take 13%. To note about this clonotype: Its matching antigen is unknown. Compared with germline, one end of the junction differs, possibly owing to a read error.

Study-wide points: Changes seen in expanded clonotypes were possibly confounded by donor CMV status left unknown.

The CDR3 runs to 16 residues. In germline, CDR1 is LNHNV, CDR2 YYDKDF (reference sequence). This rearrangement joins TRBV15 to TRBJ2-1, with TRBD2 identical over 7 bases. The TCR sequence derives from a man between 18 and 35 years old in good health. The sequencing sample was made of blood. The CDR3 region has the DNA TGTGCCACCAGCAGAGATCGTCGCGGGAGAGGCAATGAGCGGTTCTTC. Its protein product is CATSRDRRGRGNERFF.